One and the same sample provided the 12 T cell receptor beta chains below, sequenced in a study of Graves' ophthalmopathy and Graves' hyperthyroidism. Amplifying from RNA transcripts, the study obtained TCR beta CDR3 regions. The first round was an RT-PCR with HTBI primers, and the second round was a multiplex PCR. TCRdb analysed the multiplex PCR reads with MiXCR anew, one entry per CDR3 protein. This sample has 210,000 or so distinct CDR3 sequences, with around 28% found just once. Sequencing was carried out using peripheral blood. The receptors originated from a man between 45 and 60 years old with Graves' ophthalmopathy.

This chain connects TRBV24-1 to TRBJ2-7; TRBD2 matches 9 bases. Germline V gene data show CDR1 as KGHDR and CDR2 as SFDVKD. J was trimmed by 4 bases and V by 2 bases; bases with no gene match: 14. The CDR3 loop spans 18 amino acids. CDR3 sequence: CATSDWFPASGTTYEQYF. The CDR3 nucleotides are TGTGCCACCAGTGATTGGTTCCCGGCTAGCGGGACGACGTACGAGCAGTACTTC.

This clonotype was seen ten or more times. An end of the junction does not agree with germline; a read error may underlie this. The CDR3: CASSLGSLYGYTF. The CDR3 region has the DNA TGTGCCAGCAGCTTAGGGTCACTCTATGGCTACACCTTC. This rearrangement joins TRBV12-3 or TRBV12-4 to TRBJ1-2; D is undetermined. The CDR3 consists of 13 residues.

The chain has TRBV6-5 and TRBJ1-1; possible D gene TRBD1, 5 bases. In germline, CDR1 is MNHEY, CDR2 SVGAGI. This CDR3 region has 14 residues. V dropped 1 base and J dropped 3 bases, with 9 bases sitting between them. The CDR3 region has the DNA TGTGCCAGCAGTTACTGGGACGGCTACACTGAAGCTTTCTTT. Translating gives CASSYWDGYTEAFF.

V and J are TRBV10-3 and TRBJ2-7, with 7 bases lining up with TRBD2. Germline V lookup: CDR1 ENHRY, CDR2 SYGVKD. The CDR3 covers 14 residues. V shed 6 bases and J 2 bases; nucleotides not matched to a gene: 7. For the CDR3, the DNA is TGTGCCATCAGACCTAGCGGCCAAGCCTACGAGCAGTACTTC. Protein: CAIRPSGQAYEQYF.

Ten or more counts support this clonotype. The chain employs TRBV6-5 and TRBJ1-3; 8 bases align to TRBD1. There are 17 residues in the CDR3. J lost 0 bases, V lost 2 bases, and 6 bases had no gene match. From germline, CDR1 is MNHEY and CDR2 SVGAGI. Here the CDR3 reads CASSYTAGGDSGNTIYF. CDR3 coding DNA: TGTGCCAGCAGTTACACCGCAGGGGGCGACTCTGGAAACACCATATATTTT.

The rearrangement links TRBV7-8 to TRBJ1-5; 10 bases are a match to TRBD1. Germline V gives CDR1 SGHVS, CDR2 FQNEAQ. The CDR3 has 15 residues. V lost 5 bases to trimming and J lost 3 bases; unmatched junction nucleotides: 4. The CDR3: CASSTGTGVNQPQHF. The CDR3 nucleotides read TGTGCCAGCAGCACAGGGACAGGGGTCAATCAGCCCCAGCATTTT.

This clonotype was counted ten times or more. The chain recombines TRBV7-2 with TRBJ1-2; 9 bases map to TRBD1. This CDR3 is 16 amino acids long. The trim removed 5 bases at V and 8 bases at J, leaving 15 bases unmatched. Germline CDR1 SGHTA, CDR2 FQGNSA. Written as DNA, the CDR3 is TGTGCCAGCAGCCAAAACCGGGACAGGGACCTTCAGGGCTACACCTTC. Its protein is CASSQNRDRDLQGYTF.

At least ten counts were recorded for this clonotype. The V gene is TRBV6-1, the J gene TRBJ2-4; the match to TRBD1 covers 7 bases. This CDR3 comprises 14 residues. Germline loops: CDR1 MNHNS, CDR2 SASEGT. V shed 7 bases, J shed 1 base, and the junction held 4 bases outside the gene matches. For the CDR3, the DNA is TGTGCCAGCACGAAGACAGGGGCCAAAAACATTCAGTACTTC. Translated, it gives CASTKTGAKNIQYF.

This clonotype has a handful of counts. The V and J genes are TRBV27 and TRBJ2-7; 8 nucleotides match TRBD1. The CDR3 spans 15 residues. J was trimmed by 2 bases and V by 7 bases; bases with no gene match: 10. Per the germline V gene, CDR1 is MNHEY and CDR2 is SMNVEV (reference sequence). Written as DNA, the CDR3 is TGTGCCAGCAAACAAATGGCCAGGGGGCCCTACGAGCAGTACTTC. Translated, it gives CASKQMARGPYEQYF.

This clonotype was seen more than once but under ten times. CDR3 sequence: CASSLEARPNYGYTF. The DNA of the CDR3 is TGTGCCAGCAGTTTAGAAGCCAGGCCTAACTATGGCTACACCTTC. V and J are TRBV28 and TRBJ1-2; D ambiguous. Germline V lookup: CDR1 MDHEN, CDR2 SYDVKM. The CDR3 is 15 residues long. The V gene lost 2 bases and the J gene lost 0 bases, with 10 bases spanning the gap.

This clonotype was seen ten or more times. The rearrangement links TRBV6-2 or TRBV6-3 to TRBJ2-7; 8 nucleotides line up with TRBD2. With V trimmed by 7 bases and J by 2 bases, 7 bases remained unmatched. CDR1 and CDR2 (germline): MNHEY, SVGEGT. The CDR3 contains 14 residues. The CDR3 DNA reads TGTGCCAGCATTACGGGAGGGTCAACCTACGAGCAGTACTTC. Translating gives CASITGGSTYEQYF.

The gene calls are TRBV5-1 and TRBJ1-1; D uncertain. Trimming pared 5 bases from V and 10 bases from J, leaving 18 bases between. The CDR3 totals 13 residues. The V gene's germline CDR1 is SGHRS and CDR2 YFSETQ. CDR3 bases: TGCGCCAGCAGTTCGACGGACCGAAGTGGAGCTTTCTTT. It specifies CASSSTDRSGAFF.